This TCR beta chain derives from a study of patients and donors after allogeneic stem cell transplantation. CDR3 size: 12 residues. CDR1 is MDHEN and CDR2 is SYDVKM in the germline V gene. V dropped 2 bases and J dropped 1 base, with 2 bases sitting between them. TCRdb called the RT-PCR reads again in MiXCR, with one record for every CDR3 protein. The sample records 9,500 to 10,000 distinct CDR3 sequences, approximately 6% being singletons. This clonotype was counted at least ten times. The receptor was derived from a human donor who was either an allogeneic HSCT recipient or a stem cell or donor lymphocyte infusion donor (not recorded which). It is not recorded whose cells these are; they may come from a transplant donor. The specimen sequenced was blood, either unsorted or a sorted T cell fraction (not recorded which). The chain employs TRBV28 and TRBJ1-1, with D unresolved. CDR3 loop: CASSLQNTEAFF. The CDR3 nucleotides read TGTGCCAGCAGTTTACAGAACACTGAAGCTTTCTTT.